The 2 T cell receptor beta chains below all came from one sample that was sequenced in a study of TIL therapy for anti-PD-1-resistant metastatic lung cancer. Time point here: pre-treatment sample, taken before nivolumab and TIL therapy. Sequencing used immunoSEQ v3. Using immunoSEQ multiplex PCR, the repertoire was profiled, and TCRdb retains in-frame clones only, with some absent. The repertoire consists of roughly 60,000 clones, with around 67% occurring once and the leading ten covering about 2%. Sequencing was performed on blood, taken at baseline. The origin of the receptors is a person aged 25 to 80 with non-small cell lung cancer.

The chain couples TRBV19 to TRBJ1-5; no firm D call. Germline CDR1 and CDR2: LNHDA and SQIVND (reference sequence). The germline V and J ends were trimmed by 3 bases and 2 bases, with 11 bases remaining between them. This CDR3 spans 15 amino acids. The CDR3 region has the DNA TGTGCCAGTAGTATGCTTACTTGGGGCAATCAGCCCCAGCATTTT. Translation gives CASSMLTWGNQPQHF.

As DNA, the CDR3 is TGTGCCAGCAGCTTATCGGCAGGACCAGGAGGGGAGACCCAGTACTTC. Its translation is CASSLSAGPGGETQYF. The gene calls are TRBV11-2 and TRBJ2-5; a possible D gene is TRBD2 (6 bases). V dropped 2 bases and J dropped 5 bases, with 18 bases sitting between them. The CDR3 has 16 amino acids. In germline, CDR1 is SGHAT, CDR2 FQNNGV.